The T cell receptor (beta chain) under discussion was sequenced for a study of human T cells and chemical hapten exposure. Study-wide context: Epicutaneous patch tests delivered 0.01% DPC to the upper back, with evaluation at 6 days.

Trimming left V 3 bases short and J 2 bases short, with 1 base between. The CDR3 length is 12 residues. Per germline, CDR1 KGHDR and CDR2 SFDVKD. This clonotype was seen a few times. Its matching antigen is unknown. Study-level results: With alopecia, donors may have immune responses unlike healthy people's.

TCRdb re-derived calls from the RACE reads in MiXCR, one entry per CDR3 protein. The profile shows roughly 150,000 distinct CDR3 sequences, 28% of them singletons. Time point noted: patch test 3, about 24 weeks after DPC sensitization. Treatment in this sample: therapeutic diphenylcyclopropenone sensitization with weekly scalp DPC. Those who donated were patients with alopecia, 18 to 70 years of age, and suitable for DPC. The V gene is TRBV24-1, the J gene TRBJ2-1; D gene uncertain. The material sequenced was whole blood, taken in connection with sensitization to the hapten diphenylcyclopropenone (DPC). This sequence was found in a woman aged 18 to 35 with alopecia areata. Some clones in this sample may be carry-over from other donors' samples. DNA for the CDR3: TGTGCCACCAGTGATCCCTACAATGAGCAGTTCTTC. Translating it yields CATSDPYNEQFF.